The 16 T cell receptor beta chains below all came from one sample that was sequenced in a study of neurological immune-mediated disorders (dated by TCRdb to between 2018 and 2021). The library was produced with 5' RACE. TCRdb records Illumina HiSeq 2500 as the sequencer. The public reads were quality trimmed at Q25 with fastp and then assembled into clones with MiXCR by TCRdb, keeping productive beta chains. Each entry is one CDR3 protein sequence, shown with its most common DNA and genes. Across this sample there are 70,000 to 90,000 distinct CDR3 sequences, with more than 5% seen only once. 7.9% of the sample lies in the top ten. Sample time point, as interpreted from the label and publication: longitudinal time-point 2. Specimen: PBMCs. The receptors were gathered from a woman aged 60-70 years with multiple sclerosis.

Many counts were recorded for this clonotype. The CDR3 bases are TGCAGTGCTAGCCTGGGGACCTACGAGCAGTACTTC. Its protein is CSASLGTYEQYF. The gene calls are TRBV20-1 and TRBJ2-7; D call uncertain. Germline V lookup: CDR1 DFQATT, CDR2 SNEGSKA (reference sequence). Trimming cost V 3 bases and J 2 bases, with 8 bases left between them. The CDR3 loop spans 12 amino acids.

This clonotype has at least ten counts. This rearrangement joins TRBV5-1 to TRBJ1-1, with TRBD1 as a possible D gene (6 bases). V was pared by 0 bases and J by 4 bases, with 13 bases between. Germline V CDR1 and CDR2: SGHRS, YFSETQ. This CDR3 has 15 amino acids. The CDR3 loop is CASSLVPGAGTEAFF. As DNA, the CDR3 is TGCGCCAGCAGCTTGGTTCCGGGGGCGGGCACTGAAGCTTTCTTT.

There are many counts of this clonotype. The V and J genes are TRBV7-6 and TRBJ1-6; maybe TRBD1 (6 bases). Germline V lookup: CDR1 SGHVS, CDR2 FNYEAQ. The V gene lost 1 base and the J gene lost 9 bases, with 10 bases spanning the gap. The CDR3 consists of 14 residues. Written as DNA, the CDR3 is TGTGCCAGCAGCTTAGAACAGGGAGGTTCACCCCTCCACTTT. This sequence encodes CASSLEQGGSPLHF.

This clonotype was seen a handful of times. V gene TRBV3-1 combines with J gene TRBJ1-1; 8 positions agree with TRBD1. Germline values: CDR1 LGHDT, CDR2 YNNKEL (reference sequence). The trim removed 4 bases at V and 4 bases at J, leaving 5 bases unmatched. The CDR3 is 14 residues long. The CDR3 nucleotides read TGTGCCAGCAGCCTGGGACAGGTTGTCACTGAAGCTTTCTTT. Amino acid sequence: CASSLGQVVTEAFF.

The V gene is TRBV5-1, the J gene TRBJ2-2; D is undetermined. This CDR3 has 15 residues. V was pared by 0 bases and J by 2 bases, with 8 bases between. Germline V gene data show CDR1 as SGHRS and CDR2 as YFSETQ. CDR3: CASSLEVGNTGELFF. The CDR3 bases are TGCGCCAGCAGCTTGGAAGTCGGCAACACCGGGGAGCTGTTTTTT.

This clonotype was seen repeatedly, ten times or more. The chain has TRBV20-1 and TRBJ2-5; D gene unclear. The V end was cut by 3 bases, the J end by 5 bases, with 4 bases between. CDR1 is DFQATT, CDR2 SNEGSKA, per germline (reference sequence). The CDR3 has 10 residues. The CDR3 is CSASSETQYF. In DNA, the CDR3 is TGCAGTGCTAGTTCCGAGACCCAGTACTTC.

In its sample, this clonotype was seen many times. The rearrangement uses TRBV5-1 and TRBJ2-1, with TRBD1 identical over 9 bases. CDR1 is SGHRS, CDR2 YFSETQ, per germline. This CDR3 spans 15 amino acids. With 4 bases clipped from V and 2 bases from J, the junction kept 4 bases outside the gene matches. The CDR3 DNA is TGCGCCAGCAGCGCGGGACAGGGCACCTACAATGAGCAGTTCTTC. Its translation: CASSAGQGTYNEQFF. Full variable domain (rest looked up from reference TRBV5-1 and TRBJ2-1): KAGVTQTPRYLIKTRGQQVTLSCSPISGHRSVSWYQQTPGQGLQFLFEYFSETQRNKGNFPGRFSGRQFSNSRSEMNVSTLELGDSALYLCASSAGQGTYNEQFFGPGTRLTVL.

This clonotype was counted many times. The rearrangement joins TRBV5-1 to TRBJ2-7; 7 bases are shared with TRBD1. V gave up 8 bases and J gave up 2 bases; unmatched junction bases: 4. The germline gives CDR1 SGHRS, CDR2 YFSETQ. The CDR3 is 12 residues long. CDR3 in DNA: TGCGCCAGTGGACAGGATGCCTACGAGCAGTACTTC. This gives the protein CASGQDAYEQYF.

This clonotype was recorded at least ten times. The rearrangement uses TRBV6-1 and TRBJ2-7; no firm D call. CDR1 and CDR2 (germline): MNHNS, SASEGT. The CDR3 loop spans 14 amino acids. Trimming shortened V by 2 bases and J by 1 base, and 9 bases separated the two germline ends. As DNA, the CDR3 is TGTGCCAGCAGTGAATTTGGAATATCCTACGAGCAGTACTTC. Translation: CASSEFGISYEQYF.

Ten or more counts support this clonotype. This chain links TRBV7-6 with TRBJ2-4; 7 bases agree with TRBD1. This CDR3 region has 14 residues. V shed 0 bases and J 6 bases; nucleotides not matched to a gene: 2. Germline CDR1 is SGHVS and CDR2 is FNYEAQ. The CDR3, as DNA: TGTGCCAGCAGCTTAGCAGGGGGCGGAAACATTCAGTACTTC. Translating it yields CASSLAGGGNIQYF.

This clonotype was observed at least ten times. The chain has TRBV12-3 or TRBV12-4 and TRBJ1-2; TRBD1 is a possible D gene (6 bases). The CDR3 sequence is 12 residues long. Trimming pared 6 bases from V and 11 bases from J, leaving 16 bases between. Here the CDR3 reads CASSPQGALYTF. CDR3 bases: TGTGCCAGCAGCCCACAGGGCGCGCTTTACACCTTC.

There are many counts of this clonotype. This chain joins TRBV7-2 and TRBJ2-1; D is unclear. V dropped 0 bases and J dropped 10 bases, with 7 bases sitting between them. Germline V gene sequence: CDR1 SGHTA, CDR2 FQGNSA. The CDR3 has 12 residues. The CDR3 coding sequence is TGTGCCAGCAGCTTAGCAGGGTGGGAGCAGTTCTTC. Its translation: CASSLAGWEQFF.

This clonotype was observed a few times. The chain links TRBV29-1 to TRBJ2-5; D is possibly TRBD1 or TRBD2 (5 bases each). This CDR3 region has 11 residues. Trimming took 3 bases from V and 5 from J, leaving 7 bases between them. CDR1 is SQVTM, CDR2 ANQGSEA, per germline. The CDR3 spells CSVDEGETQYF. CDR3 DNA sequence: TGCAGCGTTGACGAGGGGGAGACCCAGTACTTC.

This clonotype was detected many times. The chain joins TRBV11-2 to TRBJ2-4; 8 bases match TRBD1. Germline-derived CDR1 and CDR2 are SGHAT and FQNNGV. This CDR3 has 14 amino acids. The ends lost 5 bases at V and 6 bases at J; junction bases unmatched: 6. The CDR3: CASSAGQGGNIQYF. As DNA, the CDR3 is TGTGCCAGCAGCGCCGGACAGGGTGGAAACATTCAGTACTTC.

This clonotype was counted ten times or more. This chain connects TRBV6-1 to TRBJ2-3; 10 nucleotides line up with TRBD2. The germline CDR1 and CDR2 sequences are MNHNS and SASEGT. Trimming cost V 2 bases and J 6 bases; bases outside gene matches: 5. The CDR3 consists of 15 residues. In DNA, the CDR3 is TGTGCCAGCAGTGAAAAAAGCGGGGGGGCCGATACGCAGTATTTT. Translating gives CASSEKSGGADTQYF.

This clonotype came up many times. The chain is built from TRBV7-8 and TRBJ1-5; tentative D call: TRBD1 (6 bases). CDR3 size: 16 residues. From germline, CDR1 is SGHVS and CDR2 FQNEAQ. V was trimmed by 0 bases and J by 6 bases, leaving 15 bases between them. CDR3 sequence: CASSLARGLVSQPQHF. The CDR3 nucleotides are TGTGCCAGCAGCTTAGCGCGGGGGCTCGTCAGTCAGCCCCAGCATTTT. Drawing the rest from reference TRBV7-8 and TRBJ1-5, the complete variable domain is GAGVSQSPRYKVAKRGQDVALRCDPISGHVSLFWYQQALGQGPEFLTYFQNEAQLDKSGLPSDRFFAERPEGSVSTLKIQRTQQEDSAVYLCASSLARGLVSQPQHFGDGTRLSIL.